The clone carrying this T cell receptor (beta chain) was seen a few times. The target antigen is unknown. The use of a sample-barcoded 5' primer and a J-beta primer mix characterized a second PCR of roughly 6 to 11 cycles. TCRdb passed the 5' RACE reads through MiXCR, listing each CDR3 protein once. This table holds 850,000 to 950,000 distinct CDR3 sequences, roughly 26% found once. This record comes from a study of blood T cells in healthy people across ages. Points from the study as a whole: Lack of knowledge of donor CMV status possibly confounded expanded clonotype changes. Diversity was higher, and naive CD4+ cells more numerous, in long-lived donors than in aged donors.

No fewer than 7 million PBMCs went into each sample. The CDR3 consists of 16 residues. Trimming removed 4 bases from V and 3 bases from J; junction bases left unmatched: 7. CDR1 and CDR2 from the germline V gene are LGHNA and YSLEER. The rearrangement joins TRBV4-3 to TRBJ1-4, with 8 bases fitting TRBD1. This clonotype was sampled from a woman aged 80 or over in good health. Sequencing was carried out using blood. The CDR3 DNA sequence: TGCGCCAGCAGCCGGACATCACAGGGGGCTAATGAAAAACTGTTTTTT. This translates into CASSRTSQGANEKLFF.